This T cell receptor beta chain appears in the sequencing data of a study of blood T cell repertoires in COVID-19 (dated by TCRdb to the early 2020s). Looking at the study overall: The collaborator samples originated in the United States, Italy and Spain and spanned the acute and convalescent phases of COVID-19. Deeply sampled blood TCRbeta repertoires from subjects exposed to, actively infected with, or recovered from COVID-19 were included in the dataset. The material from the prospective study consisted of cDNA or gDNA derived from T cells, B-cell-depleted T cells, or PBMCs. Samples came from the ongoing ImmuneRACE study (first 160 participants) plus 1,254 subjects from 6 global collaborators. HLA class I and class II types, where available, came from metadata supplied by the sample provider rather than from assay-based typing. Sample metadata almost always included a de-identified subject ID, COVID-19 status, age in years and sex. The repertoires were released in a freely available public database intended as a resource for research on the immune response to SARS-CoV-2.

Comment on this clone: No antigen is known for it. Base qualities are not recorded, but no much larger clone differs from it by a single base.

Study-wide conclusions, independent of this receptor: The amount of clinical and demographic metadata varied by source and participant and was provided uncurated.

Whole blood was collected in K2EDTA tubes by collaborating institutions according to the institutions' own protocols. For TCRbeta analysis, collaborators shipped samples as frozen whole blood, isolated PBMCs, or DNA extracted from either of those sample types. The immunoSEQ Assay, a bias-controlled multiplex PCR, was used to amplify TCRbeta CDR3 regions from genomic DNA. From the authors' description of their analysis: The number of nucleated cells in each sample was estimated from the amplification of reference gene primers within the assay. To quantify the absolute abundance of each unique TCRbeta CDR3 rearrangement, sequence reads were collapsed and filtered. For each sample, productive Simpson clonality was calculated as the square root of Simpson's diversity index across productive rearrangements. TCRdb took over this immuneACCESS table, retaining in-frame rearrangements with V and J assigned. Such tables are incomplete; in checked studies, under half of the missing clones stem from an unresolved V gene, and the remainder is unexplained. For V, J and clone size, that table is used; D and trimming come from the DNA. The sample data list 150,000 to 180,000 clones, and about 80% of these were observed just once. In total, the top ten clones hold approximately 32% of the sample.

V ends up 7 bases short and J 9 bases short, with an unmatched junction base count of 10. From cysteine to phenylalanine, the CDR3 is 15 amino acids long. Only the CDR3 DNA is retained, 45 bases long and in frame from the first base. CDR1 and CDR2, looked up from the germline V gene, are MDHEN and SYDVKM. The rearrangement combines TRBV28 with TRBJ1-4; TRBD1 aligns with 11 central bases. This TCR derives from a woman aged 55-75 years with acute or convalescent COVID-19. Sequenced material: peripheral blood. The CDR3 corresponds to CASTELGQGAKKLFF. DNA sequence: TGTGCCAGCACCGAACTCGGACAGGGGGCAAAAAAACTGTTTTTT.